What follows is one T cell receptor beta chain and its context. The data are from a study of CD8+ T cells in alopecia areata. Germline CDR1 and CDR2: GTSNPN and SVGIG (reference sequence). The V and J ends lost 2 bases and 7 bases, in that order; junction bases with no gene match: 7. The length of the CDR3 is 15 residues. As the sequencing template, cDNA was produced by extracting RNA and reverse transcribing it. Measured with immunoSEQ multiplex PCR; TCRdb has only the in-frame clones, and not every one. The sample has under 200,000 clones, approximately 57% seen once. Treatment here: oral pan-JAK inhibitor, 5-10 mg twice daily.

The sequencing here drew on CD4+ T cells sorted from blood, taken at week 24, from a patient treated with tofacitinib. The V call is TRBV30, the J call TRBJ1-6; 8 bases are a match to TRBD1. This clonotype originated in a human donor with alopecia areata. CDR3 nucleotide sequence: TGTGCCTGGAGTCCACGGACAGGGTCCAATTCACCCCTCCACTTT. This encodes CAWSPRTGSNSPLHF. The variable domain in full, completed from reference TRBV30 and TRBJ1-6, reads SQTIHQWPATLVQPVGSPLSLECTVEGTSNPNLYWYRQAAGRGLQLLFYSVGIGQISSEVPQNLSASRPQDRQFILSSKKLLLSDSGFYLCAWSPRTGSNSPLHFGNGTRLTVT.